Listed here is a single T cell receptor beta chain. The clone's antigen remains unknown. Nothing much larger sits one base from this clone, and base qualities are not available. This entry belongs to a study of long-term antiretroviral therapy in people with HIV (dated by TCRdb to the early 2020s). Broadly, across the study: The earliest samples were collected approximately a decade before the 2015 WHO recommendation for immediate ART, a period when ART was typically delayed until CD4 counts fell. Whether ART initiation and durable HIV suppression were associated with changes in peripheral blood TRB repertoire composition and diversity was tested in a retrospective serial study. A total of over 150 cryopreserved PBMC samples came from a few dozen adults with confirmed HIV infection and were collected serially over a mean of roughly six years (range 1-12). About two fifths of the roughly 30 participants with HIV were female. Test extractions of a monoclonal T-cell line alongside 30 to 35 polyclonal samples showed no cross-contamination during QIAcube processing.

The CDR3 holds 13 amino acids from the cysteine to the phenylalanine. Of all the DNA, just the CDR3 is kept, 39 bases in frame from base 1. CDR1 and CDR2 are drawn from the germline V gene: LGHNA, YSLEER. The trim is 1 base for V and 5 bases for J, with a gap of 8 bases between the germline ends. Broader findings and caveats from the paper: Owing to limited PBMC availability, only the TCR beta chain was sequenced, without alpha chain pairing. Inferences about post-ART repertoire changes are limited because no data were available on ART adherence, viral resistance or therapy changes. Expanded TRB clones identified before ART initiation dominated the repertoire across all time points, though the dominance fluctuated and decreased in many PLHIV after ART. Because cell numbers in pre-ART samples were limited, unsorted PBMC were profiled instead of sorted CD4+ and CD8+ T cells. CDR3 length ranges in HIV repertoires were narrower than in controls, and network structure suggested an antigen-experienced repertoire with only a slight naive shift after ART. Samples dated from the mid-2000s to the late 2010s, and the ART regimens used may be less effective than current ones. ART initiation was associated with a significant increase in TRB diversity, but diversity stayed significantly below transplant donor controls even after long-term ART.

Participants were included only if at least one PBMC sample before ART initiation and at least two post-ART samples were available. Treatment was received in the United States of America by all participants with HIV. Before DNA extraction, cryopreserved samples containing 1-10 million PBMC were thawed and washed. At the time of the earliest PBMC sample, participants with HIV were aged between roughly 20 and 60 years. Each participant contributed PBMC samples from 1-4 timepoints before ART initiation and 2-8 timepoints after ART initiation, with a median of 7 samples. For every participant, serial HIV viral load, CD4+ T-cell count, ART history and demographic data were obtained. A Qiagen kit on a QIAcube was used to extract genomic DNA from unsorted PBMC, with samples processed in batches of 12. The immunoSEQ hsTCRB v3.0 assay was used at survey level resolution for TRB variable region sequencing. The targeted TRB sequencing depth was roughly 40,000-50,000 T-cell genomes per sample. Pooled TRB libraries were sequenced on an Illumina MiSeq with a v3 150-cycle kit. The original methods were these. Repertoire analysis ran in R within a reproducible Nextflow workflow covering QC, data transformation and analysis. LymphoSeq2, an R package for exploring AIRR-Seq data, was used to implement the custom analyses. After excluding a handful of samples that yielded fewer than 5000 total TRB sequences, fewer than 200 HIV repertoires remained for analysis. Among the approximately 190 retained HIV repertoires, approximately 61 were collected before ART initiation and roughly 130 after ART initiation. Each repertoire was downsampled to 5000 TRB nucleotide sequences, and summary statistics were averaged across 100 downsampling iterations. The analysis kept only TRB sequences whose CDR3 regions were at least seven amino acids long. Two measures captured diversity: a Shannon entropy-derived clonality score and the Gini coefficient. In the repertoire networks, any two of the top 5000 CDR3 amino acid sequences were linked whenever the two sequences differed by an edit distance of one. Antigen specificity groups and MHC restriction were predicted for TRB CDR3 amino acid sequences with GLIPH2. CDR3 amino acid sequences were matched against VDJdb and McPAS-TCR to flag known CMV, EBV, HIV or tissue antigen associations. Pre-ART, post-ART and control groups were compared with Wilcoxon signed-rank tests and Holm-Bonferroni correction. TCRdb mirrors the immuneACCESS table, restricted to in-frame sequences. Some clones are absent from its copies; in checked studies, under half trace to an unresolved V gene, and the reason for the others is unknown. That table is the source of V, J and clone size, and D and trimming were worked out from the DNA. The table for this sample lists more than 20,000 clones; 84% of them were counted only once. The ten largest make up around 3.3% of the sample.

The clonotype originates from a woman aged 45-60 years with HIV. Recombination joined TRBV4-3 with TRBJ2-5; there is no confident call for the D gene. Material: unsorted PBMCs, obtained 1.9 years after starting antiretroviral therapy. CDR3 reads: CASSQGIRETQYF. DNA sequence: TGCGCCAGCAGCCAAGGGATAAGGGAGACCCAGTACTTC.